This TCR beta chain came from a study of CD8+ T cells in alopecia areata. The treatment here: oral pan-JAK inhibitor, 5-10 mg twice daily. It was from alopecia areata patients that lesional scalp punch biopsies and peripheral blood were collected. RNA extraction and reverse transcription yielded cDNA as sequencing template. Clones were read by immunoSEQ multiplex PCR, and TCRdb kept only the in-frame ones, dropping some. The sample contains 150,000 to 200,000 clones, about 60% of which appear only once. Study-wide points: More clonal than normal scalp was lesional scalp, particularly alopecia totalis/universalis. On tofacitinib, scalp and blood still held many of the expanded lesional clones.

Trimming left V 1 base short and J 5 bases short, with 18 bases between. CDR3 length: 16 residues. Germline values: CDR1 SNHLY, CDR2 FYNNEI. Comments on this clone: Its antigen is not known.

The origin of this receptor is a human donor with alopecia areata. Material: CD8+ T cells sorted from blood, obtained at week 24, from a patient treated with tofacitinib. The V gene is TRBV2, the J gene TRBJ2-7; D is possibly TRBD2 (6 bases). CDR3 region: CASSEVATGWTNEQYF. The CDR3, as DNA: TGTGCCAGCAGTGAAGTAGCAACAGGTTGGACTAACGAGCAGTACTTC. Variable domain in full (rest from reference TRBV2 and TRBJ2-7): EPEVTQTPSHQVTQMGQEVILRCVPISNHLYFYWYRQILGQKVEFLVSFYNNEISEKSEIFDDQFSVERPDGSNFTLKIRSTKLEDSAMYFCASSEVATGWTNEQYFGPGTRLTVT.